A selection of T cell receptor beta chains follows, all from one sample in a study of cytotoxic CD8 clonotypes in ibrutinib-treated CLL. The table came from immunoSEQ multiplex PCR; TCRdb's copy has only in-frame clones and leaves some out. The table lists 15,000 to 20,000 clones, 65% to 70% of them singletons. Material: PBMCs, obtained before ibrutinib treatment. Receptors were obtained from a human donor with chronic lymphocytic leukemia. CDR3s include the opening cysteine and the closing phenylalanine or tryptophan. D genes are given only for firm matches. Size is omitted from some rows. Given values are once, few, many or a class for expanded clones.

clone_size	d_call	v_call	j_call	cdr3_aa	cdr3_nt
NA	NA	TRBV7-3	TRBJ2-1	CASSLYGLNEQFF	TGTGCCAGCAGTTTATATGGACTCAATGAGCAGTTCTTC
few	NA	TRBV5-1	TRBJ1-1	CASSFTGNTEAFF	TGCGCCAGCAGCTTTACGGGGAACACTGAAGCTTTCTTT
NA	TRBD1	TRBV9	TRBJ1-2	CASSPRITGTGVYGYTF	TGTGCCAGCAGCCCACGAATAACTGGGACAGGTGTTTATGGCTACACCTTC
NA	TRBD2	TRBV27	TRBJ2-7	CASSLILGGGEQYF	TGTGCCAGCAGCCTCATCTTGGGGGGAGGGGAGCAGTACTTC
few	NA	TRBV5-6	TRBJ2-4	CASSFENIQYF	TGTGCCAGCAGCTTTGAGAACATTCAGTACTTC
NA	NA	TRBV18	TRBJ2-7	CASSPVDRSYEQYF	TGTGCCAGCTCACCGGTTGACAGGTCCTACGAGCAGTACTTC
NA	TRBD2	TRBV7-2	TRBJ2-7	CASSLPSGVIYEQYF	TGTGCCAGCAGCTTACCTAGCGGGGTAATCTACGAGCAGTACTTC
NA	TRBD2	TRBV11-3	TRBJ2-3	CASSPGGRASGDMVADTQYF	TGTGCCAGCAGCCCCGGTGGTAGGGCTAGCGGGGACATGGTCGCAGATACGCAGTATTTT
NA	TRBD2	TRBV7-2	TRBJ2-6	CASSLHTGGGLILNVLTF	TGTGCCAGCAGCTTACATACAGGCGGGGGATTAATCCTCAACGTCCTGACTTTC
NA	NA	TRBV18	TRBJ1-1	CASSPPGTHTEAFF	TGTGCCAGCTCACCACCGGGGACCCACACTGAAGCTTTCTTT
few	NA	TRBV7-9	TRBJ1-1	CASSIGQLNTEAFF	TGTGCCAGCAGTATCGGACAGTTGAACACTGAAGCTTTCTTT
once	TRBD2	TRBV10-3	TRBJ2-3	CAISESSGGTDTQYF	TGTGCCATCAGTGAGTCGAGCGGGGGAACAGATACGCAGTATTTT
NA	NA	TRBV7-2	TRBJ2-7	CASSFEAGEQYF	TGTGCCAGCAGCTTCGAGGCCGGCGAGCAGTACTTC
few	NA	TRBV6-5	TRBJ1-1	CASNRGQDTEAFF	TGTGCCAGCAATCGCGGCCAGGACACTGAAGCTTTCTTT
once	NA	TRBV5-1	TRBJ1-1	CASSLAGQMNTEAFF	TGCGCCAGCAGCTTGGCCGGACAGATGAACACTGAAGCTTTCTTT
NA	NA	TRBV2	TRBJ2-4	CASSVLDISNIQYF	TGTGCCAGCAGTGTATTGGACATCTCAAACATTCAGTACTTC
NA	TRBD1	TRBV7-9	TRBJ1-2	CASSQTVPGQGSNYGYTF	TGTGCCAGCAGCCAAACGGTCCCGGGACAGGGATCCAACTATGGCTACACCTTC
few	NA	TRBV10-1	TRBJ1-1	CASSVGAGMNTEAFF	TGCGCCAGCAGCGTTGGAGCGGGCATGAACACTGAAGCTTTCTTT
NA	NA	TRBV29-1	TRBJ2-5	CSVEDLGGETQYF	TGCAGCGTTGAAGATCTTGGCGGGGAGACCCAGTACTTC
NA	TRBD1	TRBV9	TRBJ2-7	CASSPTGQGGYEQYF	TGTGCCAGCAGCCCTACTGGACAGGGGGGATACGAGCAGTACTTC
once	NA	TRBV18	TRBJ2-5	CASSPLKSGFGETQYF	TGTGCCAGCTCACCATTGAAGTCCGGGTTCGGTGAGACCCAGTACTTC
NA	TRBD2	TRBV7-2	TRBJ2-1	CASSLALAGGYNEQFF	TGTGCCAGCAGCTTAGCTCTAGCGGGGGGGTACAATGAGCAGTTCTTC
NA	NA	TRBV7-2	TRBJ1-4	CASSPVGSTNEKLFF	TGTGCCAGCAGCCCGGTGGGGTCAACTAATGAAAAACTGTTTTTT
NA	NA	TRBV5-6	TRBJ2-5	CASSLAIGRKTQYF	TGTGCCAGCAGCTTGGCCATAGGGCGGAAGACCCAGTACTTC
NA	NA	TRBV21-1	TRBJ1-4	CASSTWGATNEKLFF	TGTGCCAGCAGCACCTGGGGGGCAACTAATGAAAAACTGTTTTTT
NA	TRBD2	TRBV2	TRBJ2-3	CASSGLRLAGGGDTQYF	TGTGCCAGCAGTGGACTCCGTCTAGCGGGGGGGGGAGATACGCAGTATTTT
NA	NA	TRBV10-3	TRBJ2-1	CAISESPGPLGEEQFF	TGTGCCATCAGTGAGTCACCGGGACCCCTCGGCGAAGAGCAGTTCTTC
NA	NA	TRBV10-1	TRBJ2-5	CARTQWGETQYF	TGCGCCAGGACACAGTGGGGGGAGACCCAGTACTTC
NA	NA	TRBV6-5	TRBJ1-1	CASSYSDSTEAFF	TGTGCCAGCAGTTACTCGGACTCCACGGAAGCTTTCTTT
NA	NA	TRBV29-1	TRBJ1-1	CSVPMDLNTEAFF	TGCAGCGTCCCCATGGACCTGAACACTGAAGCTTTCTTT
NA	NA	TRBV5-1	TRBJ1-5	CASSSSFKEGDPYSNQPQHF	TGCGCCAGCAGCTCCTCTTTTAAAGAGGGGGACCCTTATAGCAATCAGCCCCAGCATTTT
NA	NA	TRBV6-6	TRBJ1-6	CASSYGQGDSPLHF	TGTGCCAGCAGTTACGGGCAGGGTGATTCACCCCTCCACTTT
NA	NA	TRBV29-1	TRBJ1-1	CSAETRQSREEAFF	TGCAGCGCGGAGACCCGACAGTCCCGGGAAGAAGCTTTCTTT
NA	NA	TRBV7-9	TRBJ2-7	CASSPGHHYEQYF	TGTGCCAGCAGCCCGGGACACCACTACGAGCAGTACTTC
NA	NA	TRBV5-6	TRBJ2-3	CASSLPPQSPTDTQYF	TGTGCCAGCAGCTTGCCCCCGCAGTCTCCTACAGATACGCAGTATTTT
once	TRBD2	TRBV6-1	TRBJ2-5	CASSDLAGAQETQYF	TGTGCCAGCAGTGATCTAGCGGGGGCCCAAGAGACCCAGTACTTC
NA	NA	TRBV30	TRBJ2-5	CAWYRTDQETQYF	TGTGCCTGGTATCGGACGGACCAAGAGACCCAGTACTTC
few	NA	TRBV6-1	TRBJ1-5	CASKNSNQPQHF	TGTGCCAGCAAAAATAGCAATCAGCCCCAGCATTTT
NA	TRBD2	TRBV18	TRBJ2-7	CASSPDGAGGPNEQYF	TGTGCCAGCTCCCCGGACGGGGCGGGGGGGCCCAACGAGCAGTACTTC
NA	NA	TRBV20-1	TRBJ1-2	CSARDLGYTF	TGCAGTGCTAGAGATCTTGGCTACACCTTC
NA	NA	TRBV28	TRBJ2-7	CASSLPPDRGLLGEQYF	TGTGCCAGCAGTTTACCCCCCGACAGGGGACTACTCGGCGAGCAGTACTTC
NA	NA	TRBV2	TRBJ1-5	CASSDWGDSNQPQHF	TGTGCCAGCAGTGACTGGGGAGATAGCAATCAGCCCCAGCATTTT
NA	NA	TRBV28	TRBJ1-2	CASSPPGGYYGYTF	TGTGCCAGCAGCCCCCCGGGAGGGTACTATGGCTACACCTTC
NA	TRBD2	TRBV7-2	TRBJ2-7	CASSLASLSGGAPEQYF	TGTGCCAGCAGCTTAGCTTCTCTTAGCGGGGGGGCCCCCGAGCAGTACTTC